The 6 T cell receptor beta chains listed next were all sequenced from one sample in a study of blood T cell repertoires in COVID-19. Clones were read by immunoSEQ multiplex PCR, and TCRdb kept only the in-frame ones, dropping some. This sample has roughly 67,000 clones, with roughly 84% found just once. The sequenced sample consisted of peripheral blood. These receptor sequences come from a man in his forties or fifties with active COVID-19.

The chain has TRBV5-8 and TRBJ2-5, with a possible D match to TRBD2 (5 bases). This CDR3 is built from 14 residues. Germline values: CDR1 SGHTS, CDR2 YDEGEE. V was shortened by 2 bases and J by 2 bases, with 10 bases between the two germline ends. As DNA, the CDR3 is TGTGCCAGCAGCTTCTATAAGCGGCAAGAGACCCAGTACTTC. It codes for CASSFYKRQETQYF.

This chain connects TRBV2 to TRBJ1-5; 9 bases are shared with TRBD1. Trimming took 6 bases from V and 9 from J; bases not matched to a gene: 9. This CDR3 comprises 14 residues. CDR1 is SNHLY and CDR2 is FYNNEI in the germline V gene. CDR3 loop: CASSADTGGSPQHF. The CDR3 bases are TGTGCCAGCAGCGCTGACACAGGGGGCTCGCCCCAGCATTTT.

This chain connects TRBV5-6 to TRBJ1-2; 9 nucleotides match TRBD1. CDR3 length: 15 residues. V shed 0 bases, J shed 5 bases, and the junction held 5 bases outside the gene matches. CDR1 is SGHDT, CDR2 YYEEEE, per germline. The CDR3 loop is CASSLGPQGAYGYTF. CDR3 sequence (DNA): TGTGCCAGCAGCTTGGGCCCACAGGGGGCTTATGGCTACACCTTC.

This chain connects TRBV29-1 to TRBJ2-3; D is unresolved. Per the germline V gene, CDR1 is SQVTM and CDR2 is ANQGSEA. This CDR3 has 14 residues. The V end lost 2 bases, the J end lost 1 base, and 10 bases lay between the germline ends. The CDR3 sequence is CSVELGEGTDTQYF. The CDR3 DNA follows: TGCAGCGTTGAACTAGGCGAGGGCACAGATACGCAGTATTTT.

This clone was found once. V usage is TRBV6-5 and J usage is TRBJ1-1; TRBD1 is a possible D gene (5 bases). The V end was cut by 5 bases, the J end by 7 bases, with 17 bases between. CDR3 size: 14 residues. Per germline, CDR1 MNHEY and CDR2 SVGAGI. CDR3 DNA sequence: TGTGCCAGCAGTCAAAGGGGAGGGGCCGTTGAAGCTTTCTTT. Translation: CASSQRGGAVEAFF.

V is TRBV7-9 and J is TRBJ1-1; no firm D call. The CDR3 is 13 residues long. Germline V lookup: CDR1 SEHNR, CDR2 FQNEAQ (reference sequence). Between the trimmed V and J ends, which lost 3 bases and 3 bases, there was a span of 8 bases. CDR3 region: CASSLQRDTEAFF. The CDR3 coding sequence is TGTGCCAGCAGCTTGCAGAGGGACACTGAAGCTTTCTTT.